A selection of T cell receptor beta chains follows, all from one sample in a study of vaccination effects on CD4 cells after COVID-19. Their recognized antigens are unknown. The assay was immunoSEQ multiplex PCR, and TCRdb's table has in-frame clones only and misses some. The repertoire consists of just under 75,000 clones, with around 73% occurring once and the leading ten covering about 2%. Source: CD4+ T cells from PBMCs cultured without peptide, taken after COVID-19 vaccination. These receptors all come from a human donor who received a COVID-19 vaccine. Each CDR3 is given with its conserved first and last residue. A D gene is named only where the DNA matches it firmly. Clone size is not always given. Where it is, it says once, few, many or a class for expanded clones.

abundance	v_gene	d_gene	j_gene	CDR3nt	CDR3aa
NA	TRBV4-2	NA	TRBJ2-5	TGTGCCAGCAGCCAAGAATGGGGGCAAGAGACCCAGTACTTC	CASSQEWGQETQYF
NA	TRBV5-1	TRBD1	TRBJ1-4	TGCGCCAGCAGCTGGACAGGGGGCGATGAAAAACTGTTTTTT	CASSWTGGDEKLFF
NA	TRBV5-1	NA	TRBJ2-5	TGCGCCAGCAGCTTGGCTCACACAGGGAGAGCGGAGACCCAGTACTTC	CASSLAHTGRAETQYF
NA	TRBV19	NA	TRBJ2-5	TGTGCCAGTAGCCCTGGCAGCCGGGTGGTGGAGACCCAGTACTTC	CASSPGSRVVETQYF
NA	TRBV5-8	NA	TRBJ1-5	TGTGCCAGCAATAAACAGTACCCCAATCAGCCCCAGCATTTT	CASNKQYPNQPQHF
NA	TRBV10-3	NA	TRBJ1-2	TGTGCCATCAGTGACGGACGGTCTAACTATGGCTACACCTTC	CAISDGRSNYGYTF
NA	TRBV5-4	NA	TRBJ1-1	TGTGCCAGCAGCTTTTCTGTGGGCACTGAAGCTTTCTTT	CASSFSVGTEAFF
few	TRBV12-3/TRBV12-4	NA	TRBJ1-5	TGTGCCAGCAGTTTAGGCGGTCAGCCCCAGCATTTT	CASSLGGQPQHF
NA	TRBV18	NA	TRBJ1-5	TGTGCCAGCTCACCACCGAGTTTAGGGAATCAGCCCCAGCATTTT	CASSPPSLGNQPQHF
few	TRBV21-1	NA	TRBJ1-2	TGTGCCAGCAGCAAAGGGGGGACAGCTAACTATGGCTACACCTTC	CASSKGGTANYGYTF
NA	TRBV11-2	NA	TRBJ1-1	TGTGCCAGCAGCTTAGGGGGAGTCCCCGGGTCTGAAGCTTTCTTT	CASSLGGVPGSEAFF
once	TRBV5-4	TRBD2	TRBJ2-3	TGTGCCAGCAGCGTGCAAGCGGGGGCCCCCAATACGCAGTATTTT	CASSVQAGAPNTQYF
NA	TRBV11-3	NA	TRBJ2-2	TGTGCCAGCAGCCCCGGACGGATTTTCGGGGAGCTGTTTTTT	CASSPGRIFGELFF
NA	TRBV5-1	NA	TRBJ2-5	TGCGCCAGCAGCGTCGACGGGACGACTTTAAGGACCCAGTACTTC	CASSVDGTTLRTQYF
few	TRBV5-1	NA	TRBJ1-4	TGCGCCAGCAGCTCAAGTGGGGGAAAACTGTTTTTT	CASSSSGGKLFF
few	TRBV2	NA	TRBJ1-3	TGTGCCAGCAGTGGGGGCGGAGGAAACACCATATATTTT	CASSGGGGNTIYF
few	TRBV18	TRBD1	TRBJ1-4	TGTGCCAGCTCACTTACGAGGACAGGGGGTCACGAAAAACTGTTTTTT	CASSLTRTGGHEKLFF
once	TRBV29-1	NA	TRBJ1-2	TGCAGCGTTGTGACGCAGGTTAACTATGGCTACACCTTC	CSVVTQVNYGYTF
NA	TRBV6-5	NA	TRBJ2-1	TGTGCCAGCCGTTCACGCCGGCAGCGGGCCAATGAGCAGTTCTTC	CASRSRRQRANEQFF
NA	TRBV3-1/TRBV3-2	TRBD2	TRBJ2-3	TGTGCCAGCAGCAAAAGAGCGGGGGGAAGCACAGATACGCAGTATTTT	CASSKRAGGSTDTQYF